This is a list of T cell receptor beta chains from one sample in a study of T-cell reconstitution after alpha-beta-depleted transplantation in children. TCRdb re-analysed the PCR reads in MiXCR, keeping a single row per CDR3 protein. The data show approximately 980,000 distinct CDR3 sequences, under 30% seen once. Sequencing used PBMCs, mostly from graft donor cells, obtained 360 days after TCRalphabeta/CD19-depleted stem cell transplant. These receptors were obtained from a boy in the first two years of life who had a stem cell transplant for SCID, so the T cells may come from the graft donor. CDR3s include the opening cysteine and the closing phenylalanine or tryptophan. The D gene is left open where the match is weak. Size is stated for part of the rows, as once, few or many counts, or as a class when the clone is expanded.

>TRBJ2-1|TRBV10-3|TRBD1|-
CAITSRGQGFYNEQFF
TGTGCCATCACCTCTCGGGGACAGGGATTCTACAATGAGCAGTTCTTC
>TRBJ1-3|TRBV12-3/TRBV12-4|-|-
CASSFVLAAGNTIYF
TGTGCCAGCAGTTTCGTTTTGGCCGCGGGAAACACCATATATTTT
>TRBJ2-1|TRBV27|-|few
CASSFRSGIVRAISYNEQFF
TGTGCCAGCAGTTTTCGGTCAGGGATCGTGAGGGCCATCTCCTACAATGAGCAGTTCTTC
>TRBJ2-5|TRBV14|-|-
CASSQVLDQETQYF
TGTGCCAGCAGCCAAGTATTAGACCAAGAGACCCAGTACTTC
>TRBJ2-7|TRBV20-1|TRBD1|many
CSAGGQGASRQYF
TGCAGTGCCGGCGGACAGGGGGCGTCGCGGCAGTACTTC
>TRBJ1-1|TRBV6-1|-|few
CASRIDSLNTEAFF
TGTGCCAGCCGGATCGACAGCCTGAACACTGAAGCTTTCTTT
>TRBJ1-2|TRBV5-1|-|few
CASSSDSYIYGYTF
TGCGCCAGCAGCTCGGACTCTTACATCTATGGCTACACCTTC
>TRBJ2-1|TRBV5-1|-|-
CASSSDSPFYNEQFF
TGCGCCAGCAGCTCGGACAGCCCCTTTTACAATGAGCAGTTCTTC
>TRBJ1-6|TRBV9|-|-
CASSVRGDHNSPLHF
TGTGCCAGCAGCGTAAGAGGGGACCATAATTCACCCCTCCACTTT
>TRBJ2-1|TRBV10-3|TRBD1|-
CAIRGTGNNEQFF
TGTGCCATCAGAGGGACAGGGAACAATGAGCAGTTCTTC
>TRBJ1-1|TRBV28|-|-
CASSLRRGAGEAFF
TGTGCCAGCAGTTTACGGCGGGGAGCGGGTGAAGCTTTCTTT
>TRBJ2-2|TRBV5-1|TRBD1|few
CASSLGDRENTGELFF
TGCGCCAGCAGCTTGGGGGACAGGGAAAACACCGGGGAGCTGTTTTTT
>TRBJ2-3|TRBV9|-|-
CASSVQGTPKGFRTDTQYF
TGTGCCAGCAGCGTCCAGGGGACTCCGAAAGGATTTAGGACAGATACGCAGTATTTT
>TRBJ2-3|TRBV18|-|-
CASSPLVGHRSTDTQYF
TGTGCCAGCTCACCACTCGTGGGACACCGTAGCACAGATACGCAGTATTTT
>TRBJ2-2|TRBV20-1|-|-
CSASKGSDTGELFF
TGCAGTGCTAGTAAGGGCTCAGACACCGGGGAGCTGTTTTTT
>TRBJ2-2|TRBV15|TRBD2|few
CATSRDLLAGALTGELFF
TGTGCCACCAGCAGAGATCTGCTAGCGGGGGCCCTCACCGGGGAGCTGTTTTTT
>TRBJ2-7|TRBV28|TRBD1|-
CASRSIRDRGYEQYF
TGTGCCAGCAGATCGATCCGGGACAGGGGGTACGAGCAGTACTTC
>TRBJ2-1|TRBV10-3|TRBD2|-
CAINRGGYEQFF
TGTGCCATCAACCGGGGGGGCTATGAGCAGTTCTTC
>TRBJ2-7|TRBV5-1|TRBD2|-
CASRFNSGGSPEQYF
TGCGCCAGCAGGTTTAACTCCGGGGGGAGTCCCGAGCAGTACTTC
>TRBJ2-1|TRBV4-1|-|-
CASSQDWASYNEQFF
TGCGCCAGCAGCCAAGATTGGGCCTCCTACAATGAGCAGTTCTTC
>TRBJ1-1|TRBV20-1|-|few
CSARKKGTSMNTEAFF
TGCAGTGCTAGAAAAAAAGGCACCTCCATGAACACTGAAGCTTTCTTT
>TRBJ1-3|TRBV20-1|-|few
CSASRANGNTIYF
TGCAGTGCTAGTAGGGCAAATGGAAACACCATATATTTT
>TRBJ2-5|TRBV20-1|-|-
CSARTTPRGQETQYF
TGCAGTGCTAGAACAACCCCTAGAGGCCAAGAGACCCAGTACTTC
>TRBJ2-3|TRBV29-1|-|-
CSADRTFTDTQYF
TGCAGCGCCGACAGGACCTTCACAGATACGCAGTATTTT
>TRBJ2-2|TRBV6-5|-|few
CASSYTGRGAKITGELFF
TGTGCCAGCAGTTACACGGGAAGGGGAGCCAAAATTACCGGGGAGCTGTTTTTT
>TRBJ2-1|TRBV12-3/TRBV12-4|TRBD1|-
CASSLEGGSSSYNEQFF
TGTGCCAGCAGTTTAGAAGGGGGCTCGAGCTCCTACAATGAGCAGTTCTTC
>TRBJ2-1|TRBV5-1|-|-
CASSAPNNEQFF
TGCGCCAGCAGCGCTCCAAACAATGAGCAGTTCTTC
>TRBJ2-3|TRBV12-3/TRBV12-4|-|few
CASSLGGPKDTQYF
TGTGCCAGCAGTTTAGGGGGACCAAAAGATACGCAGTATTTT
>TRBJ2-7|TRBV20-1|TRBD1|-
CSAMTGWPYEQYF
TGCAGTGCTATGACAGGGTGGCCCTACGAGCAGTACTTC
>TRBJ2-1|TRBV2|TRBD2|few
CASRKVSSGGSAYNEQFF
TGTGCCAGCAGGAAGGTGTCTAGCGGGGGATCAGCCTACAATGAGCAGTTCTTC
>TRBJ2-2|TRBV12-3/TRBV12-4|-|-
CASSPGRELFF
TGTGCCAGCAGTCCGGGCAGGGAGCTGTTTTTT
>TRBJ2-1|TRBV5-6|-|many
CASSLQGRWGNEQFF
TGTGCCAGCAGCTTACAGGGAAGGTGGGGCAATGAGCAGTTCTTC
>TRBJ2-1|TRBV28|TRBD2|few
CASNLLRVTGLAAYNEQFF
TGTGCCAGCAACCTTCTGAGGGTGACGGGACTAGCGGCTTACAATGAGCAGTTCTTC
>TRBJ2-5|TRBV2|-|few
CASNGRSLQETQYF
TGTGCCAGCAATGGTAGGAGCCTCCAAGAGACCCAGTACTTC
>TRBJ2-3|TRBV5-1|TRBD1|-
CASSNYGTDTDTQYF
TGCGCCAGCAGCAACTACGGGACAGACACAGATACGCAGTATTTT
>TRBJ2-5|TRBV4-1|TRBD2|-
CASSQAASGVETQYF
TGCGCCAGCAGCCAAGCTGCTAGCGGGGTAGAGACCCAGTACTTC